This T cell receptor (beta chain) was sequenced in a study of cytomegalovirus exposure and HLA in healthy donors (dated by TCRdb to 2015 to 2018). Regarding the complete study: An earlier analysis of several hundred of the donors reported under 300 Gb of sequence data and 95 million to 120 million unique TCR beta sequences obtained from around 190 million T cells. To decide whether each TCR beta V gene segment behaved as functional or pseudogenic, an earlier analysis of some 600 of the donors relied on high-throughput TCR beta sequencing. In a later analysis, previously published TCR beta repertoires from 670 or so donors were re-analyzed and high-resolution HLA genotyping was added so that TCR occurrence patterns could be studied. A later genetic analysis used genome-wide SNP genotypes for 398 of the 666 donors, treating that subset as a discovery cohort. The number of donors typed differed by locus, with about 620-630 for A, B, C, DRB1 and DQB1, over 500 for DQA1, 606 for DPA1, and around 460 for DPB1. Roughly 320 gigabases of sequencing data and 70 million to 95 million unique TCR sequences made up an early release that covered several hundred HLA-typed donors. Of the roughly 400 genotyped donors, about 80% fell in the genetic ancestry cluster associated with self-reported Caucasian donors. All discovery cohort repertoires had been generated on a single sequencing platform. The later analysis used no new phenotypic data to find candidate immune exposures, relying instead on TCR beta sequences and their occurrence across donors. To predict cytomegalovirus infection status, the study combined high-throughput TCR immunosequencing, statistical association of individual TCRs with disease status, and machine learning. HLA typing covered class I and class II loci at four-digit resolution. Among 398 genotyped donors of the cohort, an average of approximately 240,000 unique TCR beta nucleotide sequences were sequenced per donor, 15% to 20% of them non-productive. Five DR-DQ haplotypes were treated as single units for association and clustering because of strong linkage in the cohort. The study was designed to test whether signatures of past pathogen exposure could be identified by cataloging public T cell receptors. Besides the first cohort of more than 650 subjects, a separate validation cohort made up of roughly 120 different subjects was used. Donor age, sex, ethnicity and CMV serostatus were compiled alongside the repertoire data. The study profiled the T cell repertoires of under 850 subjects by immunosequencing and related them to cytomegalovirus serostatus. General study outcomes and caveats: According to a later genetic analysis, donors in an Asian-associated ancestry cluster had fewer N-insertions in productive TCRs than the approximately 700-donor mean. The earlier analysis of 587 of the donors excluded roughly 17 rarely observed V segments, including chromosome 9 orphons, because counts were too low. The authors suggested that the approach could potentially be generalized to other disease states and immunological phenotypes. CMV serostatus was the only immune exposure information available for the cohort. While some public TCRs were present in many individuals, most TCR sequences turned up only very rarely across donors. Cytomegalovirus status was reported to be diagnosed by the classifier with high specificity and sensitivity in both the original and validation cohorts. In an earlier analysis of more than 500 of the donors, most TCR beta V segments appeared in productive rearrangements about 87% or about 30% of the time, broadly matching IMGT annotations. According to a later analysis, most CMV-associated TCR beta chains appeared to be HLA-restricted, and the HLA associations seemed to be driven largely by CMV exposure. A later genetic analysis associated a missense DCLRE1C variant with V-gene and J-gene trimming of TCR beta chains, and an independent cohort replicated the association. Assigning TCR associations to individual alleles was difficult when HLA alleles, especially DR and DQ, strongly co-occurred. In a later analysis, HLA-associated TCR beta chains were found to be more clonally expanded and to have lower generation probabilities than equally common non-associated chains. Because some donors lacked HLA typing at each locus, the association tests relied only on the typed subset. A cluster of highly shared sequence variants was judged likely to represent a technical artifact of the sequencing pipeline. Presence/absence analyses assumed roughly uniform sequencing depth across donors, an assumption that may not hold. The cohort was sequenced for TCR beta chains only, and without alpha or paired-chain data the features that could be detected were limited. A further reported finding was that TCR beta sequences accurately predicted the HLA-A and HLA-B alleles for most subjects in the first cohort. Specific HLA alleles were associated with 16,951 TCR beta sequences at a false discovery rate of 0.05 in a later analysis. Some IMGT-functional V segments, including TRBV6-2 and TRBV6-3, could not be told apart with the 87-base-pair reads, so those segments were excluded. A total of fewer than 200 TCR beta chains were listed by the study as associated with cytomegalovirus. Linkage disequilibrium might explain the correlated functional status among segregating V segments, but an unknown experimental factor could not be excluded. A later analysis found that TCR association rates varied across HLA loci, with DRB1 alleles showing the most associated TCRs and HLA-C alleles the fewest. According to a later analysis, parvovirus B19, influenza, CMV and Epstein-Barr virus appeared linked to several top co-occurrence clusters. A few of the identified cytomegalovirus-associated TCR beta chains were confirmed in vitro to be specific for cytomegalovirus antigens.

With respect to this clone: No cognate antigen has been identified for it. Base qualities are not recorded, but no much larger clone differs from it by a single base.

The library came from the immunoSEQ multiplex PCR assay. For the multiplex PCR, a mixture combining 60 forward primers for TCR Vbeta segments and 13 reverse primers for TCR Jbeta segments was used. A multiplex PCR assay on genomic DNA amplified the CDR3 region of rearranged TCR beta genes. On the Illumina HiSeq System, the amplified TCR beta libraries were sequenced as 87-base-pair reads. As for the original processing: A later analysis tallied around 87 million unique TCR beta chains across the roughly 610 repertoires, and 10 million to 11 million of those chains were shared by two or more donors. Raw reads were error-corrected and collapsed into unique sequences with a nearest-neighbor algorithm that merged closely related sequences to remove PCR and sequencing errors. CDR3 sequences were aligned to IMGT reference sequences to assign V, D and J gene segments. Each retained sequence needed at least a six-nucleotide match to both a V gene segment and a J gene segment. Rearrangements were classified as productive when the CDR3 lacked stop codons and remained in frame with V and J, and all other rearrangements were classified as non-productive. CDR3 was defined by IMGT convention, running from the second conserved V-encoded cysteine to the conserved J-encoded phenylalanine. Sequences without an unambiguous match to a single V gene segment were excluded from the earlier analysis of about 630 of the donors. An earlier analysis of almost 600 of the donors classified V segments as functional when productive rearrangements were above 56.7% and as segregating when the standard deviation between donors was above 5%. A statistical classification framework was built to diagnose cytomegalovirus status from the catalog of TCR beta chain sequences. V and J gene assignment, in a later analysis, came from comparing TCR nucleotide sequences with IMGT/GENE-DB human TR gene sequences. In a later analysis, CDR3 sequences and most-parsimonious VDJ recombination scenarios were assigned using the TCRdist pipeline. In a later analysis, each TCR beta chain was defined by its CDR3 amino acid sequence together with its V-gene family, and reads without a unique V-gene family were excluded. In a later analysis, a few hundred highly shared, low-generation-probability nucleotide sequences were removed to address suspected cross-contamination and a sequencing artifact. In a later analysis, a clonal expansion index was calculated for each public chain from normalized within-repertoire ranks of inferred template counts. Generation probabilities in a later analysis came from a VDJ recombination model fitted to out-of-frame rearrangements, and those results were checked against IGoR. In a later analysis, hypergeometric tests were used to score TCR-TCR, TCR-HLA and TCR-CMV co-occurrence, with a repertoire-size bias correction applied to TCR pairs. In a later analysis, false discovery rates were estimated by permuting HLA or CMV assignments 20 times. In a later analysis, co-occurring TCRs were grouped with DBSCAN, and TCRdist sequence similarity was added when clustering was performed within HLA-allele-positive subsets. Co-occurrence clustering excluded repertoires with fewer than 30,000 or more than 120,000 public chains, plus five with anomalous nucleotide sharing. TCRdb provides this immuneACCESS table in a form limited to in-frame rearrangements. Some clones are lacking; in checked studies, under half of them reflect an unresolved V gene, and why the rest are absent is not known. V and J calls and clone size are given by that table; D and trimming were obtained from the DNA. The sample yields 95,000 to 150,000 clones; approximately 76% were counted once. The ten largest clones take up roughly 31% of the sample.

V is clipped by 3 bases and J by 0 bases, and the sequence between their germline boundaries is 13 bases long. The CDR3 goes from the cysteine to the phenylalanine over 16 residues. Just CDR3 DNA is preserved here, 48 bases in frame from base 1. Reading the germline V gene gives CDR1 SGHRS and CDR2 YFSETQ. The cohort was made up of hundreds of healthy bone marrow donors. At the time of sampling, every cohort member was nominally healthy, though immune exposures that went unrecorded were likely present. The donor was CMV seropositive and was included in the group of some 290 seropositive cohort members. A peripheral blood sample was collected from each donor, and TCR beta sequencing was performed on peripheral blood mononuclear cells. Genomic DNA was extracted from the blood cell samples with the Qiagen DNeasy Blood Extraction Kit.

The sequencing sample was made of PBMCs. The receptor was isolated from a man in his 60s in good health and CMV-seropositive. The chain is assembled from TRBV5-1 and TRBJ2-1; perhaps TRBD1 is the D gene, with 6 bases matching. For the CDR3, the sequence is CASSSVGTTSYNEQFF. The sequenced DNA is TGCGCCAGCAGCTCTGTGGGGACAACCTCCTACAATGAGCAGTTCTTC. With the portions outside the CDR3 filled from the reference TRBV5-1 and TRBJ2-1 genes, the complete variable region becomes KAGVTQTPRYLIKTRGQQVTLSCSPISGHRSVSWYQQTPGQGLQFLFEYFSETQRNKGNFPGRFSGRQFSNSRSEMNVSTLELGDSALYLCASSSVGTTSYNEQFFGPGTRLTVL.